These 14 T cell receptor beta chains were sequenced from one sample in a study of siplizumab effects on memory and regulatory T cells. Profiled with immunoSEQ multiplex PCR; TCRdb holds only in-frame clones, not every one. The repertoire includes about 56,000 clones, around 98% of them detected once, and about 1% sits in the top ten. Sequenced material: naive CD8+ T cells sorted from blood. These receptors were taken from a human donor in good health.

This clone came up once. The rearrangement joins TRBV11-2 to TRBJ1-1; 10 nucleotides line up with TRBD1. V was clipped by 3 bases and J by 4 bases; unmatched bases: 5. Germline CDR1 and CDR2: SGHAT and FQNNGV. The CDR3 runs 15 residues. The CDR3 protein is CASSFETGGGTEAFF. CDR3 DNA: TGTGCCAGCAGCTTCGAGACAGGGGGCGGCACTGAAGCTTTCTTT.

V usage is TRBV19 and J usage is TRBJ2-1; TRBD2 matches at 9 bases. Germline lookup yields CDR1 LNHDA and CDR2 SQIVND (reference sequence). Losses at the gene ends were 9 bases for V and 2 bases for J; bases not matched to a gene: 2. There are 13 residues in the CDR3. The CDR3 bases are TGTGCCAGCTCTAGCGGGGCCTACAATGAGCAGTTCTTC. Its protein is CASSSGAYNEQFF. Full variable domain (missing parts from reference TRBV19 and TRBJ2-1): DGGITQSPKYLFRKEGQNVTLSCEQNLNHDAMYWYRQDPGQGLRLIYYSQIVNDFQKGDIAEGYSVSREKKESFPLTVTSAQKNPTAFYLCASSSGAYNEQFFGPGTRLTVL.

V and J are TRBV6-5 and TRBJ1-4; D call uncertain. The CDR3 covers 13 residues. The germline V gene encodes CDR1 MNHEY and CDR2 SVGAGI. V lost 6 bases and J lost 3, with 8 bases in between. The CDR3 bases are TGTGCCAGCAGCCCCGGGGCTAATGAAAAACTGTTTTTT. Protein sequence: CASSPGANEKLFF.

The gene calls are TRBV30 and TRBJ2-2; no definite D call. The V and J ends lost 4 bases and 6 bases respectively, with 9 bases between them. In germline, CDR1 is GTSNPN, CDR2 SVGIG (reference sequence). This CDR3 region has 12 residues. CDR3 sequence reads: CAWNVAPGELFF. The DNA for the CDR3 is TGTGCCTGGAATGTGGCTCCCGGGGAGCTGTTTTTT.

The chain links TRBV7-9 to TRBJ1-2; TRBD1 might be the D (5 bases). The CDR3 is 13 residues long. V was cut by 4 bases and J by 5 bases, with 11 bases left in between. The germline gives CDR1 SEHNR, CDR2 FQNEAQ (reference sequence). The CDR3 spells CASSSTDNYGYTF. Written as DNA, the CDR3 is TGTGCCAGCAGCTCCACGGACAATTATGGCTACACCTTC.

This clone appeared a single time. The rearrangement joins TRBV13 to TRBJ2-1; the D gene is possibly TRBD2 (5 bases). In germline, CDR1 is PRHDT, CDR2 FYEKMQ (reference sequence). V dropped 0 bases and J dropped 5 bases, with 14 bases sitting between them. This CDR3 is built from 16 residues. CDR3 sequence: CASSLGVASPNNEQFF. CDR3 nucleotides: TGTGCCAGCAGCTTAGGTGTTGCTAGCCCGAACAATGAGCAGTTCTTC.

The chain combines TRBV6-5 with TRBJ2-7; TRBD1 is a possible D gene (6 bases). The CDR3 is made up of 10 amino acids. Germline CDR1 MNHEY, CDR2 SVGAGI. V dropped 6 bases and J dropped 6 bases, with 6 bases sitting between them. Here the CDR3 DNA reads TGTGCCAGCAGAGGGGGCGAGCAGTACTTC. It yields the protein CASRGGEQYF.

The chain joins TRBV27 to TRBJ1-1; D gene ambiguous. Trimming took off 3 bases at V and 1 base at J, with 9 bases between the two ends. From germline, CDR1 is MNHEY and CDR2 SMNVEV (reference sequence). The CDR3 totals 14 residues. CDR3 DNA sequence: TGTGCCAGCAGTTTGAACAGCCCGAACACTGAAGCTTTCTTT. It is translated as CASSLNSPNTEAFF.

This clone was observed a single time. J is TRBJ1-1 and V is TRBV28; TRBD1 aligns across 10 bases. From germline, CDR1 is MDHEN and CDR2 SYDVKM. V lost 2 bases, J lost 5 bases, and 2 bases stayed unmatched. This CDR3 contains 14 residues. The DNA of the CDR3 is TGTGCCAGCAGTTTAGACAGGGGGCGGACTGAAGCTTTCTTT. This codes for CASSLDRGRTEAFF.

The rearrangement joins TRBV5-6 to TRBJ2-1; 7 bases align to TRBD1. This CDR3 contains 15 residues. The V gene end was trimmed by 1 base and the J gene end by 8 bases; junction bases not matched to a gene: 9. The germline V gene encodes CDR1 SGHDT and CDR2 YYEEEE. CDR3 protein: CASSLTGDLRDEQFF. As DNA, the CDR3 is TGTGCCAGCAGCTTGACAGGGGATTTGAGGGATGAGCAGTTCTTC. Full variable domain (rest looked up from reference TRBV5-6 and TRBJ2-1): DAGVTQSPTHLIKTRGQQVTLRCSPKSGHDTVSWYQQALGQGPQFIFQYYEEEERQRGNFPDRFSGHQFPNYSSELNVNALLLGDSALYLCASSLTGDLRDEQFFGPGTRLTVL.

The CDR3 DNA sequence: TGCGCCAGCAGCCAAGAGCCTACCGGTACTAGCTACAATGAGCAGTTCTTC. Translation gives CASSQEPTGTSYNEQFF. V and J are TRBV4-3 and TRBJ2-1, with a tentative D call TRBD2 (5 bases). This CDR3 has 17 residues. Germline assignment: CDR1 LGHNA and CDR2 YSLEER. Deletions cut 0 bases from V and 3 bases from J, with 15 bases between.

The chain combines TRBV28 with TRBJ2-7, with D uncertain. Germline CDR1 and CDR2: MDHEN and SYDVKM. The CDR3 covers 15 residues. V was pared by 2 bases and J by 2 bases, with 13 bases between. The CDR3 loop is CASSLGRPNAYEQYF. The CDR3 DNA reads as TGTGCCAGCAGTTTAGGGCGTCCGAACGCCTACGAGCAGTACTTC. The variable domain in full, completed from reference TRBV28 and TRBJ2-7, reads DVKVTQSSRYLVKRTGEKVFLECVQDMDHENMFWYRQDPGLGLRLIYFSYDVKMKEKGDIPEGYSVSREKKERFSLILESASTNQTSMYLCASSLGRPNAYEQYFGPGTRLTVT.

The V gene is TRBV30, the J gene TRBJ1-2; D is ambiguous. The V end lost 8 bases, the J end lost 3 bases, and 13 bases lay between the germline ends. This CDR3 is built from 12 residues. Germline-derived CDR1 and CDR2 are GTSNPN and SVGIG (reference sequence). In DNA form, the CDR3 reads TGTGCCCGGACCGCTCCTGACTATGGCTACACCTTC. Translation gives CARTAPDYGYTF. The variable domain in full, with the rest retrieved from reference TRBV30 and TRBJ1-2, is SQTIHQWPATLVQPVGSPLSLECTVEGTSNPNLYWYRQAAGRGLQLLFYSVGIGQISSEVPQNLSASRPQDRQFILSSKKLLLSDSGFYLCARTAPDYGYTFGSGTRLTVV.

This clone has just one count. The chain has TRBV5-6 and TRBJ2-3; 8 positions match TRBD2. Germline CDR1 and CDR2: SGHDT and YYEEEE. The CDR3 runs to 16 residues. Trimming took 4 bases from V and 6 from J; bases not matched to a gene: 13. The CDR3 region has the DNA TGTGCCAGCAGCCCGGTAAGGGCAGCGGGAGTCGATACGCAGTATTTT. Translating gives CASSPVRAAGVDTQYF. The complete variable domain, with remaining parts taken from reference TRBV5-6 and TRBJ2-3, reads DAGVTQSPTHLIKTRGQQVTLRCSPKSGHDTVSWYQQALGQGPQFIFQYYEEEERQRGNFPDRFSGHQFPNYSSELNVNALLLGDSALYLCASSPVRAAGVDTQYFGPGTRLTVL.